The TCR beta chain described here comes from a study of blood T cell repertoires in COVID-19. In the study overall: The United States, Italy and Spain were the sources of the acute and convalescent COVID-19 samples. PBMCs, B-cell-depleted T cells, or T cells were the source of the cDNA or gDNA that made up the material.

A few counts support this clone. Under the authors' procedure: Reference gene primer amplification yielded estimated nucleated cell counts. Profiling relied on immunoSEQ multiplex PCR, and the TCRdb table lists in-frame clones only, not all of them. V and J calls and clone size follow that table, whereas D and trimming were derived from the DNA. Among tens of thousands of clones listed, about 68% were seen once. CDR1 SGHRS and CDR2 YFSETQ come from the germline V gene. Trimming cost V 4 bases and J 5 bases, with 15 bases left between them. The CDR3 is 14 amino acids. This receptor was obtained from a woman aged 70-85 years with acute or convalescent COVID-19. The chain uses TRBV5-1 and TRBJ2-5; D is possibly TRBD1 (5 bases). The sequenced material came from peripheral blood. Here the CDR3 reads CASSRSQGAETQYF. The CDR3 DNA reads TGCGCCAGCAGCAGATCCCAGGGTGCGGAGACCCAGTACTTC.